Reported below is one T cell receptor (beta chain). In its sample, this clonotype was seen a few times. Its antigen remains unidentified. No base quality values were provided; no much bigger clone lies one nucleotide off. The library was generated by 5' RACE. Instrument used: NextSeq 500. To allow correction of PCR and sequencing errors, the TCR library protocol tagged every TCR cDNA molecule with a unique molecular identifier. For the original study's pipeline: TCR identification, UMI-based error correction and CDR3 extraction were all carried out with Decombinator tools. TCRs above a frequency of 2 per 1,000, corresponding to the top 1% of the tumor frequency distribution, were defined as expanded. Each repertoire was subsampled 100 times to 5,000 TCRs, after which Renyi diversity was computed with the R vegan package. CDR3 similarity networks were built from amino acid triplet string-kernel similarity, with CDR3s being connected when pairwise similarity was above 0.82. TCRdb trimmed public reads at Q25 via fastp, called clones via MiXCR and kept in-frame beta chains. Rows with one shared CDR3 protein collapse into an entry with the most common genes and DNA. The V and J calls follow TCRdb's processing rather than the paper's. The sample yields about 120,000 distinct CDR3 sequences; 12% were counted once. The ten largest clones take up approximately 17% of the sample.

This sample was taken from a study of spatial heterogeneity in lung cancer (dated by TCRdb to about 2019). With respect to the entire study: Samples were obtained from around 72 patients with early-stage, untreated non-small cell lung cancer from the lung TRACERx cohort. Nonsynonymous mutation counts, determined by whole-exome sequencing of tumor tissue, were related to TCR repertoire features. TCR alpha and beta repertoires were quantitatively compared across multiple tumor regions, matched nontumor lung and blood in non-small cell lung cancer. Follow-up PBMC samples were sequenced whenever the samples were available, and the median time to follow-up was around 2 years after resection. Both alpha and beta chains were TCR-sequenced in samples taken at surgery, namely 220 tumor regions, 62 to 70 matched nontumor lung samples and about 52 PBMC samples. In the raw uncorrected reads, each unique combination of TCR and UMI appeared more than ten times on average. Beta-chain transcripts were consistently detected in greater numbers than alpha-chain transcripts, which likely reflected higher beta-chain transcript abundance.

V is reduced by 1 base and J by 5 bases, leaving a spacing of 14 bases between them. The CDR3 contains 16 residues, cysteine and phenylalanine counted. Of all the DNA, just the CDR3 is kept, 48 bases in frame from base 1. Looking up the germline V gene yields CDR1 SGHVS and CDR2 FQNEAQ. In the paper's terms, the time point label means: blood at routine non-recurrence follow-up after resection. Without any cell sorting, TCR sequencing was performed on whole RNA extracted either from tumor and nontumor lung tissue or from cryopreserved PBMC samples. Patients were selected for TCR sequencing only if sufficient RNA was available from at least two tumor regions. General study outcomes and caveats: Additional single-cell paired TCR alpha and beta sequencing was considered necessary to confirm, at a functional level, the hypothesis that regional TCRs recognize regional mutations. Ubiquitous expanded tumor TCRs were detected in blood more often at tumor resection than at routine follow-up. Only approximately 15 patients were included in the comparisons of baseline and follow-up blood repertoires.

This TCR was sampled from a male donor with early-stage non-small cell lung cancer. This receptor chain uses TRBV7-8 and TRBJ2-2, with TRBD2 perhaps the D gene, on 7 matching bases. This specimen consisted of PBMCs, obtained at follow-up. The CDR3 in this case is CASSLVGGGRTGELFF. The nucleotide sequence is TGTGCCAGCAGCTTAGTAGGCGGGGGCCGGACCGGGGAGCTGTTTTTT.